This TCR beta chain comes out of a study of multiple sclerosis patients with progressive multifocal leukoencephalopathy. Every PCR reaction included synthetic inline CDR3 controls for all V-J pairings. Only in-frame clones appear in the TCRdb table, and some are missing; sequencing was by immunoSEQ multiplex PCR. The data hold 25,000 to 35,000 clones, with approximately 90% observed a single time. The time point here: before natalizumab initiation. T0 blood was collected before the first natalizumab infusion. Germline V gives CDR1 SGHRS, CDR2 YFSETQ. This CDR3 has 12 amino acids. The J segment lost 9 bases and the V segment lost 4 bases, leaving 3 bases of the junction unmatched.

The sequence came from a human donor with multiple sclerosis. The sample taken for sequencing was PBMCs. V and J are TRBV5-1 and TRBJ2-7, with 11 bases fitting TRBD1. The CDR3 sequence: CASSIGQGAQYF. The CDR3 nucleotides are TGCGCCAGCAGCATCGGACAGGGGGCGCAGTACTTC.